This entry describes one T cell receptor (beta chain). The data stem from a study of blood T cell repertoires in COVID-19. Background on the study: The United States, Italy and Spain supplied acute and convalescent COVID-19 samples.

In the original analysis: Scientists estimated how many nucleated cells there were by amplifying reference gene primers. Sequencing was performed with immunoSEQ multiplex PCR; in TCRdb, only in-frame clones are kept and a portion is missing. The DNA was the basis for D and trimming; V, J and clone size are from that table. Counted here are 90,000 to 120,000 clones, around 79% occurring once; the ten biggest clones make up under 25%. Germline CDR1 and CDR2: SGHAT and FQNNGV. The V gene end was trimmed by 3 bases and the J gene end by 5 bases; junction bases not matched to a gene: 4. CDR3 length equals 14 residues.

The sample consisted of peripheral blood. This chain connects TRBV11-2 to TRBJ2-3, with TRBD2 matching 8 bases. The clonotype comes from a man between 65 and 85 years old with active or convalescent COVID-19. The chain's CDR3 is CASSFGAGGDTQYF. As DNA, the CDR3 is TGTGCCAGCAGCTTTGGCGCGGGAGGAGATACGCAGTATTTT.